This TCR beta chain was documented in a study of cytomegalovirus exposure and HLA in healthy donors (dated by TCRdb to about 2017). Some background on the complete study: According to a later analysis, one platform produced both the roughly 120 validation repertoires and the approximately 670 repertoires of the first cohort. To predict cytomegalovirus infection status, the study brought together high-throughput TCR immunosequencing, statistical association of individual TCRs with disease status, and machine learning. In addition to the first cohort of around 670 subjects, a separate validation cohort of 130 or so different subjects was used. The study aimed to test whether cataloging public T cell receptors could reveal signatures of past pathogen exposure.

From the cysteine up to the phenylalanine, the CDR3 has a length of 14 residues. Just CDR3 DNA is preserved here, 42 bases in frame from base 1. At the junction V is shortened by 5 bases and J by 5 bases, with 12 bases in between. For CDR1 and CDR2, the germline V gene lists SNHLY and FYNNEI. Study-wide conclusions, independent of this receptor: The classifier was reported to diagnose cytomegalovirus status with high specificity and sensitivity in both the original cohort and the validation cohort. A total of roughly 160 TCR beta chains were listed by the study as associated with cytomegalovirus. A later analysis found that TCRs clustered in the first cohort also tended to co-occur in the roughly 110 validation repertoires, with 94% of cluster scores above 0. In vitro tests confirmed that a few of the cytomegalovirus-associated TCR beta chains recognize cytomegalovirus antigens. All 120 or so repertoires were used to score co-occurrence in the validation cohort in a later analysis, because that analysis had no HLA typing for the cohort. Most TCR sequences were seen in very few donors, while some public TCRs were found in many individuals. According to the authors, the approach could potentially be generalized to other disease states and immunological phenotypes.

The donors belonged to the validation cohort of approximately 130 subjects, which was separate from the roughly 670-subject first cohort. Libraries came from the immunoSEQ multiplex PCR assay. As for the original processing: A statistical classification framework was built to diagnose cytomegalovirus status from the catalog of TCR beta chain sequences. As stored in TCRdb, this immuneACCESS dataset retains in-frame rearrangements with V and J assigned. A fraction of the clones does not appear; measured against another copy, unresolved V genes explain less than half of the discrepancy, and the remainder lacks a known reason. The DNA was the basis for D and trimming; V, J and clone size are from that table. The sample records more than 200,000 clones, about 90% of which are singletons. The top ten clones comprise around 11% of the sample. Comment on this clone: What antigen it recognizes has not been identified. The input lacks base qualities; no much larger clone sits a single base away.

The specimen was PBMCs. The TCR was taken from a young man in good health and CMV-seropositive. The rearrangement combines TRBV2 with TRBJ2-2; a tentative D call is TRBD1 (6 bases match). Here the CDR3 is given as CASSPLGQTGELFF. The sequenced DNA is TGTGCCAGCAGTCCCCTCGGACAGACCGGGGAGCTGTTTTTT.